These T cell receptor beta chains were read from a single sample in a study of human CD8 memory T cell subsets. From its re-call of the 5' RACE reads, TCRdb lists each CDR3 protein once, without DNA. Its listing shows several thousand distinct CDR3 sequences. What was sequenced was CD8+ T cells from PBMCs. The receptors come from a human donor in good health. Both conserved end residues are part of each CDR3. Rows may omit the clone size; those that give it use once, few, many or a size class.

. | TRBJ1-1 | TRBV6-5 | CASSYEGSNTEAFF
. | TRBJ2-7 | TRBV7-9 | CASSSGPADEQYF
. | TRBJ2-3 | TRBV9 | CASSPGTSGGDTQYF
. | TRBJ1-2 | TRBV20-1 | CSANRGDWDGYTF
. | TRBJ2-1 | TRBV28 | CASSPMVRDLYNEQFF
. | TRBJ2-3 | TRBV7-3 | CASSSAGGRSDTQYF
. | TRBJ2-3 | TRBV19 | CASSGHRGTGTDTQYF
. | TRBJ2-5 | TRBV7-8 | CASSVTGSQETQYF
. | TRBJ2-4 | TRBV10-2 | CASRSGGNIQYF
. | TRBJ2-1 | TRBV4-1 | CASSRIDNEQFF
. | TRBJ2-5 | TRBV11-3 | CASSLEGFRQETQYF
medium-sized | TRBJ2-3 | TRBV20-1 | CSAWTAGTDTQYF
. | TRBJ2-7 | TRBV20-1 | CSAQDLSGSGLYEQYF
. | TRBJ1-1 | TRBV7-9 | CASSLVRGQLDMNTEAFF
. | TRBJ2-1 | TRBV29-1 | CSVEEPTSGHEDEQFF
. | TRBJ2-3 | TRBV20-1 | CSARLAGGTDTQYF
. | TRBJ2-1 | TRBV7-2 | CASTVGWEQFF
medium-sized | TRBJ1-2 | TRBV29-1 | CSVVDNYGYTF
. | TRBJ1-5 | TRBV2 | CASRPDRNIQPQHF
. | TRBJ2-7 | TRBV27 | CATTLAGGQLLYF
. | TRBJ2-1 | TRBV5-6 | CASSLTTQRAYNEQFF
. | TRBJ2-1 | TRBV6-1 | CASSEPYFNEQFF
. | TRBJ1-2 | TRBV29-1 | CSVEGGAYGYTF
. | TRBJ2-2 | TRBV4-1 | CASSQQGTLNTGELFF
. | TRBJ2-1 | TRBV7-9 | CASPRGVSGPSSYNEQFF
. | TRBJ2-7 | TRBV21-1 | CASSKPGTGTSGSSCSYEQYF
. | TRBJ2-5 | TRBV10-2 | CASRRTSGSLETQYF
. | TRBJ2-1 | TRBV11-3 | CASSPPPGNEQFF
. | TRBJ2-1 | TRBV10-3 | CAIRGAGRTEPYNEQFF
. | TRBJ1-1 | TRBV5-1 | CASSQATGYTEAFF
. | TRBJ1-4 | TRBV14 | CASSQTGTGKLFF
. | TRBJ2-1 | TRBV6-6 | CASSYGTGGYNEQFF
. | TRBJ2-1 | TRBV29-1 | CSVEGSSYNEQFF
. | TRBJ2-2 | TRBV11-3 | CASIDFGVTNTGELFF
. | TRBJ2-2 | TRBV10-3 | CAISDVNTGELFF
. | TRBJ2-3 | TRBV29-1 | CSGTGTSTDTQYF
large | TRBJ1-1 | TRBV12-3/TRBV12-4 | CASSPDRGVNTEAFF
. | TRBJ2-2 | TRBV7-2 | CASSGGLRGELFF
. | TRBJ2-1 | TRBV6-1 | CASSLTSGAINEQFF
. | TRBJ1-6 | TRBV23-1 | CASSQSFNRRSPLHF